The sequence of this T cell receptor beta chain was determined in a study of T cells after yellow fever vaccination. At least ten counts were recorded for this clonotype. The target antigen is unknown. This CDR3 comprises 16 residues. Germline V CDR1 and CDR2: SGHNT, YENEEA. J lost 4 bases, V lost 5 bases, and 11 bases had no gene match. Study observations and caveats: Bulk-population clonotypes that are abundant could appear as contaminants in FACS-sorted repertoires. In post-booster samples, most primary-vaccination clones reappeared (approximately 96% CD4, around 87% CD8).

TCRdb reprocessed the 5' RACE reads with MiXCR, giving one entry per CDR3 protein. The table lists 250,000 or so distinct CDR3 sequences, about 3.9% of them singletons, with about a fifth in the top ten. The source is a young man who received the YFV17D yellow fever vaccine. V usage is TRBV11-3 and J usage is TRBJ2-1; TRBD2 aligns across 7 bases. Sequencing used PBMCs, obtained 15 days after the yellow fever booster vaccination. The CDR3 DNA is TGTGCCAGCAGCGTAAGTGCGGGGGACCCGTACAATGAGCAGTTCTTC. Protein: CASSVSAGDPYNEQFF.